The T cell receptor (beta chain) described here comes from a study of blood T cell repertoires in COVID-19. V shed 1 base and J shed 3 bases, with 3 bases lying between them. Germline V CDR1 and CDR2: SGDLS, YYNGEE. This CDR3 region has 12 residues. Libraries were prepared by immunoSEQ multiplex PCR; TCRdb keeps only in-frame clonotypes and omits some of them. Seen here are about 260,000 clones, 83% observed once, and the top ten hold approximately 10%. The chain uses TRBV9 and TRBJ2-3; the D is unclear. The TCR originated in a woman aged 45-65 years who had recovered from COVID-19. Sequencing was performed on peripheral blood. CDR3 nucleotide sequence: TGTGCCAGCAGCGTAACAACAGATACGCAGTATTTT. It yields the protein CASSVTTDTQYF.